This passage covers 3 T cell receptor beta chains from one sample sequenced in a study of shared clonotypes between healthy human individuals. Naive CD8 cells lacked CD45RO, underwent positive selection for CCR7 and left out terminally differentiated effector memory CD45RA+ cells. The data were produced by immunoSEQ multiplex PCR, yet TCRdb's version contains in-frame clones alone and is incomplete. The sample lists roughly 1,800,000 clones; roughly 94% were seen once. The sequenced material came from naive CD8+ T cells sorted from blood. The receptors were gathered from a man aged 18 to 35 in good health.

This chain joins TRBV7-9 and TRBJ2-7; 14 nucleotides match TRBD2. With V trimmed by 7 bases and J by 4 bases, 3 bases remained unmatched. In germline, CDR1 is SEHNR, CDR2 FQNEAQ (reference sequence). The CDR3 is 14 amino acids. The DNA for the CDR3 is TGTGCCAGCACGTGGACTAGCGGGGGGTACGAGCAGTACTTC. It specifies CASTWTSGGYEQYF.

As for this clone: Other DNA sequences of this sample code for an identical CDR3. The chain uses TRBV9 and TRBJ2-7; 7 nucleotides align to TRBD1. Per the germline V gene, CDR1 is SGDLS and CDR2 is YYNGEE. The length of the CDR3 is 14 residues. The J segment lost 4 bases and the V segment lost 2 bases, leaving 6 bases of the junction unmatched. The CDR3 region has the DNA TGTGCCAGCAGCGTCGCCGGGACAGCTTACGAGCAGTACTTC. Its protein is CASSVAGTAYEQYF.

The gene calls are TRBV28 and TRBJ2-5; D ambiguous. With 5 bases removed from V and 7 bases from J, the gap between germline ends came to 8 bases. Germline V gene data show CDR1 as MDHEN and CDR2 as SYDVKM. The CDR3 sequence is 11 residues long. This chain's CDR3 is CASSPRVTQYF. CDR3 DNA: TGTGCCAGCAGTCCTAGGGTGACCCAGTACTTC. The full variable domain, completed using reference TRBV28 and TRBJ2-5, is DVKVTQSSRYLVKRTGEKVFLECVQDMDHENMFWYRQDPGLGLRLIYFSYDVKMKEKGDIPEGYSVSREKKERFSLILESASTNQTSMYLCASSPRVTQYFGPGTRLLVL.